One sample yielded the 8 T cell receptor beta chains listed below, sequenced in a study of stem cell transplantation in POMP-related autoinflammatory disease. Clones were sequenced by immunoSEQ multiplex PCR, and TCRdb holds only the in-frame ones, with some missing. The table shows some 68,000 clones, with more than 75% occurring only once. This specimen was CD4+ T cells from PBMCs, taken after stem cell transplantation. The source of these receptors is a human patient with POMP-related autoinflammation and immune dysregulation (PRAID). Some of the T cells may derive from the graft donor.

The V call is TRBV28, the J call TRBJ1-2; tentatively, D is TRBD1 (6 bases). The CDR3 loop spans 18 amino acids. The germline V gene has CDR1 MDHEN and CDR2 SYDVKM. Trimming removed 6 bases at V and 8 bases at J, with 31 bases between. The CDR3 loop is CASSTIRGGAQARRGYTF. CDR3 coding DNA: TGTGCCAGCAGCACCATCAGGGGTGGAGCCCAAGCCAGGCGGGGCTACACCTTC.

This clone was detected once. The rearrangement joins TRBV18 to TRBJ2-5, with D possibly being TRBD2 (7 bases). Germline CDR1 is KGHSH and CDR2 is LQKENI. The CDR3 extends over 13 amino acids. Trimming left V 5 bases short and J 4 bases short, with 11 bases between. CDR3 residues: CASSSAGAETQYF. CDR3 nucleotide sequence: TGTGCCAGCTCATCCGCGGGGGCAGAGACCCAGTACTTC. Combining the CDR3 with reference TRBV18 and TRBJ2-5 gives the whole variable domain NAGVMQNPRHLVRRRGQEARLRCSPMKGHSHVYWYRQLPEEGLKFMVYLQKENIIDESGMPKERFSAEFPKEGPSILRIQQVVRGDSAAYFCASSSAGAETQYFGPGTRLLVL.

The chain has TRBV4-1 and TRBJ1-1; D remains ambiguous. Trimming removed 4 bases from V and 5 bases from J, with 11 bases in between. The CDR3 runs 13 residues. Germline assignment: CDR1 MGHRA and CDR2 YSYEKL. The CDR3: CASSPLSKTEAFF. DNA for the CDR3: TGCGCCAGCAGCCCCCTTTCGAAAACTGAAGCTTTCTTT.

V is TRBV2 and J is TRBJ2-3; D is ambiguous. CDR1 SNHLY and CDR2 FYNNEI come from the germline V gene. This CDR3 region has 14 residues. V was clipped by 4 bases and J by 1 base, with 9 bases between them. DNA for the CDR3: TGTGCCAGCAGTGTTCAACCGGGCACAGATACGCAGTATTTT. Translated: CASSVQPGTDTQYF.

V usage is TRBV27 and J usage is TRBJ1-5; D gene uncertain. The CDR3 has 13 residues. The V gene's germline CDR1 is MNHEY and CDR2 SMNVEV (reference sequence). V was shortened by 4 bases and J by 7 bases, with 11 bases between the two germline ends. The CDR3 DNA reads TGTGCCAGCAGTTACGACCGGGAACAGCCCCAGCATTTT. Amino acids: CASSYDREQPQHF.

The chain couples TRBV7-6 to TRBJ2-7, with TRBD2 identical over 10 bases. Germline loops: CDR1 SGHVS, CDR2 FNYEAQ. The CDR3 is 18 amino acids. J gave up 2 bases and V 0 bases, and 10 bases lay outside the gene matches. CDR3 in amino acids: CASSLAPNTGTSAYEQYF. The CDR3 DNA reads as TGTGCCAGCAGCTTAGCGCCCAACACCGGGACTAGCGCCTACGAGCAGTACTTC.

The CDR3 coding sequence is TGCGCCAGCAGTGATTACGGGTCTGGAAACACCATATATTTT. This translates into CASSDYGSGNTIYF. V is TRBV10-2 and J is TRBJ1-3; D is undetermined. V lost 3 bases and J lost 1, with 7 bases in between. CDR3 length equals 14 residues. Germline V gene lookup returns CDR1 WSHSY and CDR2 SAAADI.

This chain uses TRBV5-6 with TRBJ2-3, with 8 nucleotides matching TRBD1. CDR3 length: 14 residues. Trimming removed 2 bases from V and 5 bases from J; junction bases left unmatched: 4. The germline CDR1 and CDR2 sequences are SGHDT and YYEEEE. The CDR3 bases are TGTGCCAGCAGCTTACAGGGGGGAGTAGATACGCAGTATTTT. Translating it yields CASSLQGGVDTQYF. Full variable domain (rest looked up from reference TRBV5-6 and TRBJ2-3): DAGVTQSPTHLIKTRGQQVTLRCSPKSGHDTVSWYQQALGQGPQFIFQYYEEEERQRGNFPDRFSGHQFPNYSSELNVNALLLGDSALYLCASSLQGGVDTQYFGPGTRLTVL.